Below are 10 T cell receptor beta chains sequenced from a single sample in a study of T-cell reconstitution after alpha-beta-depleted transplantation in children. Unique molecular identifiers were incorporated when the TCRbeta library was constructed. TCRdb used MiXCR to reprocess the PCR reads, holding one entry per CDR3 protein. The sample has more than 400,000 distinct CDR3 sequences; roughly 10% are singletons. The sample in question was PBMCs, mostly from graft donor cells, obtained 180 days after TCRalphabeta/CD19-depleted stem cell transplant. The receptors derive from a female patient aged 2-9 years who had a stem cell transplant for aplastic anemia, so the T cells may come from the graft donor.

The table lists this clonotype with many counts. The CDR3 loop is CASSPGGQGRGENEQFF. CDR3 DNA sequence: TGCGCCAGCAGCCCCGGCGGACAGGGACGGGGGGAAAATGAGCAGTTCTTC. The chain employs TRBV5-1 and TRBJ2-1, with D maybe TRBD1 (8 bases). The germline V gene has CDR1 SGHRS and CDR2 YFSETQ. The CDR3 extends over 17 amino acids. Trimming stripped 4 bases from V and 7 bases from J, with 24 bases between.

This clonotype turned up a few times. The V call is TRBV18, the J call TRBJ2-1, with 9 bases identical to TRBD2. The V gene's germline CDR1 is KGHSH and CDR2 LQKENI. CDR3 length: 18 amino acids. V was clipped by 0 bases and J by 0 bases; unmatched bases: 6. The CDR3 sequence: CASSPPVGGRGSYNEQFF. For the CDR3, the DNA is TGTGCCAGCTCACCACCGGTAGGCGGGAGGGGCTCCTACAATGAGCAGTTCTTC.

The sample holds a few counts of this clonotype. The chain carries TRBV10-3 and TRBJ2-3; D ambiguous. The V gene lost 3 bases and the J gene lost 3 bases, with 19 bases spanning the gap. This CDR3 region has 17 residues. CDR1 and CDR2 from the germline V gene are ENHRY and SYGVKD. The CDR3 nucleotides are TGTGCCATCAGTGATTCGTGGGGTCAGGTTGGAACAGATACGCAGTATTTT. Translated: CAISDSWGQVGTDTQYF.

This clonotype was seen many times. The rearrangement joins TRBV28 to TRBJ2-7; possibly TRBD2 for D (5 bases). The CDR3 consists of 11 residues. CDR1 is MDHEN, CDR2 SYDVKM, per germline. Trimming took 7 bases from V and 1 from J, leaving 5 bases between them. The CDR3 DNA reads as TGTGCCAGCACGGGGTCCTACGAGCAGTACTTC. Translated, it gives CASTGSYEQYF.

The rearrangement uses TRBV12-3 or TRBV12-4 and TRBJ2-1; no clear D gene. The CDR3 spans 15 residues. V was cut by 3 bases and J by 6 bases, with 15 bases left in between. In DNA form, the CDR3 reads TGTGCCAGCAGTTTGCGGCAGTTCAACCTCAATGAGCAGTTCTTC. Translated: CASSLRQFNLNEQFF.

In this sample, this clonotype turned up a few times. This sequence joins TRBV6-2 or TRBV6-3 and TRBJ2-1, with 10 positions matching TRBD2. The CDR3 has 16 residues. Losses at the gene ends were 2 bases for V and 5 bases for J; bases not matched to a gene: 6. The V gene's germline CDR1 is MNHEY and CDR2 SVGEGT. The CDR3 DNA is TGTGCCAGCAGTTACCATCAGCGGGAGGGCAACAATGAGCAGTTCTTC. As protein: CASSYHQREGNNEQFF.

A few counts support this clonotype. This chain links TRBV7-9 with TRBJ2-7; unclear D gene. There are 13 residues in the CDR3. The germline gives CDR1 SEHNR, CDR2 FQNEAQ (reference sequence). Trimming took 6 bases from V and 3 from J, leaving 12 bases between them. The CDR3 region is CASSQPQVYEQYF. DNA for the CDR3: TGTGCCAGCAGTCAACCCCAAGTCTACGAGCAGTACTTC.

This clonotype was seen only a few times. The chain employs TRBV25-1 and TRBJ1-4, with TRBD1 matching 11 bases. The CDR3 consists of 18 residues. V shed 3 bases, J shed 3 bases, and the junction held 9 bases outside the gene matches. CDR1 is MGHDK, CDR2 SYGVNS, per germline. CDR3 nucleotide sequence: TGTGCCAGCAGTGATATCGGACAGGGGGCGCCGGCTAATGAAAAACTGTTTTTT. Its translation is CASSDIGQGAPANEKLFF. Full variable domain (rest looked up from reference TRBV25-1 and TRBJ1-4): EADIYQTPRYLVIGTGKKITLECSQTMGHDKMYWYQQDPGMELHLIHYSYGVNSTEKGDLSSESTVSRIRTEHFPLTLESARPSHTSQYLCASSDIGQGAPANEKLFFGSGTQLSVL.

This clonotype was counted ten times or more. The CDR3 DNA is TGCAGCGTCTACCCAAACCTAGCGGGAGGGCAAGTTGAGCAGTTCTTC. Protein sequence: CSVYPNLAGGQVEQFF. The chain links TRBV29-1 to TRBJ2-1, with 12 bases matching TRBD2. The CDR3 sequence is 16 residues long. Germline values: CDR1 SQVTM, CDR2 ANQGSEA. The ends lost 6 bases at V and 9 bases at J; junction bases unmatched: 15.

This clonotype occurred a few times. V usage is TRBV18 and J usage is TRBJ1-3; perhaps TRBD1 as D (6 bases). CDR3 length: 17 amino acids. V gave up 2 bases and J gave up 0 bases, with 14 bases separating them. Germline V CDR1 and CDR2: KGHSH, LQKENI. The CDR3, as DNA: TGTGCCAGCTCACCATACGACAGGTTTCTCTCTGGAAACACCATATATTTT. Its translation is CASSPYDRFLSGNTIYF.